This is a list of T cell receptor beta chains from one sample in a study of T cells in Graves' hyperthyroidism and ophthalmopathy. Each CDR3 protein gets one entry after TCRdb re-called the multiplex PCR reads with MiXCR. The sample holds a few hundred thousand distinct CDR3 sequences; 46% are singletons and the top ten take around two fifths. Sequenced material: peripheral blood or thyroid tissue (not recorded which). Receptor source: an adult woman with Graves' disease, either hyperthyroidism or ophthalmopathy (not recorded which). CDR3s leave out the opening cysteine and the closing phenylalanine or tryptophan. Fields, in order: V gene, CDR3 length, J gene, D gene, CDR3 protein. The D gene is left open where the match is weak.

v_gene: TRBV20-1; len: 13; j_gene: TRBJ2-7; d_gene: TRBD2; CDR3aa: SARDAGRITYEQY
v_gene: TRBV28; len: 11; j_gene: TRBJ2-7; d_gene: TRBD1; CDR3aa: ASSTDRDYEQY
v_gene: TRBV7-2; len: 14; j_gene: TRBJ1-3; d_gene: TRBD1; CDR3aa: ASSLGGQGAGNTIY
v_gene: TRBV14; len: 13; j_gene: TRBJ1-1; d_gene: -; CDR3aa: ASSQEKGRRTEAF
v_gene: TRBV10-3; len: 12; j_gene: TRBJ2-7; d_gene: TRBD2; CDR3aa: AISDGLAGDEQY
v_gene: TRBV20-1; len: 10; j_gene: TRBJ1-1; d_gene: -; CDR3aa: SAAQGIPEAF
v_gene: TRBV7-9; len: 12; j_gene: TRBJ2-5; d_gene: TRBD1; CDR3aa: ASSGQGGIETQY
v_gene: TRBV29-1; len: 15; j_gene: TRBJ2-6; d_gene: TRBD1; CDR3aa: SVLQGLGAHGANVLT
v_gene: TRBV15; len: 11; j_gene: TRBJ1-1; d_gene: -; CDR3aa: ATGTGAATGAF
v_gene: TRBV7-9; len: 13; j_gene: TRBJ1-2; d_gene: -; CDR3aa: ASSLASTVGSGYT
v_gene: TRBV7-9; len: 12; j_gene: TRBJ2-7; d_gene: -; CDR3aa: ASVFPGTPYEQY
v_gene: TRBV6-1; len: 10; j_gene: TRBJ1-1; d_gene: -; CDR3aa: ASSEPKGEAF
v_gene: TRBV7-9; len: 11; j_gene: TRBJ1-3; d_gene: -; CDR3aa: ASSPGRGNTIY
v_gene: TRBV7-6; len: 11; j_gene: TRBJ1-5; d_gene: TRBD1; CDR3aa: ARVGQQEQPQH
v_gene: TRBV5-1; len: 13; j_gene: TRBJ1-3; d_gene: -; CDR3aa: ASSLQAVSGNTIY
v_gene: TRBV2; len: 11; j_gene: TRBJ2-7; d_gene: -; CDR3aa: ASSEAKVYEQY
v_gene: TRBV6-6; len: 11; j_gene: TRBJ2-7; d_gene: -; CDR3aa: ASSGQFSYEQY
v_gene: TRBV24-1; len: 10; j_gene: TRBJ1-1; d_gene: -; CDR3aa: ATSDRNTEAF
v_gene: TRBV7-2; len: 11; j_gene: TRBJ2-7; d_gene: -; CDR3aa: ASSQGASYEQY
v_gene: TRBV20-1; len: 12; j_gene: TRBJ1-4; d_gene: TRBD1; CDR3aa: SASFQGEDEKLF
v_gene: TRBV7-8; len: 16; j_gene: TRBJ2-4; d_gene: TRBD2; CDR3aa: ASSPGTSRSLAKNIQY
v_gene: TRBV12-3/TRBV12-4; len: 11; j_gene: TRBJ1-5; d_gene: TRBD1; CDR3aa: ASSDDRGQPQH
v_gene: TRBV6-1; len: 15; j_gene: TRBJ2-5; d_gene: TRBD1; CDR3aa: ASSGRPDRGIGETQY
v_gene: TRBV6-6; len: 11; j_gene: TRBJ1-1; d_gene: -; CDR3aa: ASKPQGNTEAF
v_gene: TRBV2; len: 12; j_gene: TRBJ2-7; d_gene: -; CDR3aa: ASSEALQHYEQY
v_gene: TRBV20-1; len: 13; j_gene: TRBJ2-7; d_gene: TRBD2; CDR3aa: SAQLRGGREYEQY
v_gene: TRBV7-8; len: 13; j_gene: TRBJ1-5; d_gene: -; CDR3aa: ASSLTGHFGQPQH
v_gene: TRBV7-8; len: 12; j_gene: TRBJ2-7; d_gene: -; CDR3aa: ASSLAGPSYEQY
v_gene: TRBV7-2; len: 14; j_gene: TRBJ2-7; d_gene: -; CDR3aa: ASSLTPGDLGGEQY
v_gene: TRBV12-3/TRBV12-4; len: 15; j_gene: TRBJ2-5; d_gene: -; CDR3aa: ASSYGGGDLHKKTQY
v_gene: TRBV9; len: 12; j_gene: TRBJ1-2; d_gene: TRBD1; CDR3aa: ASSVEPGGYGYT
v_gene: TRBV6-5; len: 13; j_gene: TRBJ1-6; d_gene: -; CDR3aa: ASRFGSINNSPLH
v_gene: TRBV9; len: 13; j_gene: TRBJ2-7; d_gene: TRBD1; CDR3aa: ASSVGQDRVGEQY
v_gene: TRBV30; len: 13; j_gene: TRBJ1-1; d_gene: -; CDR3aa: AWSPDGAMNTEAF
v_gene: TRBV12-3/TRBV12-4; len: 10; j_gene: TRBJ1-1; d_gene: -; CDR3aa: ASSYGSVEAF
v_gene: TRBV2; len: 15; j_gene: TRBJ2-2; d_gene: -; CDR3aa: ASTHPPDRPNTGELF
v_gene: TRBV20-1; len: 11; j_gene: TRBJ2-7; d_gene: TRBD2; CDR3aa: SAAGTSSYEQY
v_gene: TRBV14; len: 10; j_gene: TRBJ1-1; d_gene: TRBD1; CDR3aa: ASSERDSKAF
v_gene: TRBV4-1; len: 13; j_gene: TRBJ2-2; d_gene: -; CDR3aa: ASSQGTEFTGELF
v_gene: TRBV7-9; len: 11; j_gene: TRBJ1-2; d_gene: -; CDR3aa: ASSLGRDYGYT
v_gene: TRBV27; len: 15; j_gene: TRBJ1-5; d_gene: TRBD1; CDR3aa: ASSAGQAGYSNQPQH
v_gene: TRBV29-1; len: 10; j_gene: TRBJ2-5; d_gene: -; CDR3aa: SLGGGEETQY
v_gene: TRBV10-2; len: 13; j_gene: TRBJ1-1; d_gene: TRBD1; CDR3aa: ATELRGLGNTEAF
v_gene: TRBV10-2; len: 11; j_gene: TRBJ1-1; d_gene: -; CDR3aa: ASSRGTYTEAF
v_gene: TRBV3-1; len: 11; j_gene: TRBJ2-5; d_gene: -; CDR3aa: ASSQLGEETQY
v_gene: TRBV7-8; len: 10; j_gene: TRBJ1-2; d_gene: -; CDR3aa: ASSLSQGGYT
v_gene: TRBV2; len: 11; j_gene: TRBJ2-7; d_gene: -; CDR3aa: ASSLVPDYEQY
v_gene: TRBV7-6; len: 11; j_gene: TRBJ2-2; d_gene: -; CDR3aa: ASSLSRLGELF
v_gene: TRBV5-4; len: 12; j_gene: TRBJ2-5; d_gene: TRBD1; CDR3aa: ASSRQGALETQY
v_gene: TRBV24-1; len: 11; j_gene: TRBJ1-2; d_gene: -; CDR3aa: ATSDLEGKGYT
v_gene: TRBV19; len: 12; j_gene: TRBJ1-5; d_gene: -; CDR3aa: ASSMEFSNQPQH
v_gene: TRBV7-6; len: 15; j_gene: TRBJ1-1; d_gene: TRBD1; CDR3aa: ASSSPQGVIGNTEAF